Presented here are 15 T cell receptor beta chains from one specimen sequenced in a study of blood T cell repertoires in COVID-19. Profiled with immunoSEQ multiplex PCR; TCRdb holds only in-frame clones, not every one. The sample has a few hundred thousand clones, roughly 90% seen once. Sequenced material: peripheral blood. The receptors come from a woman in her seventies with COVID-19, enrolled during active disease.

This chain links TRBV5-1 with TRBJ2-7, with TRBD2 identical over 11 bases. Trimming took 4 bases from V and 0 from J; bases not matched to a gene: 0. CDR3 length: 14 residues. Germline V gene sequence: CDR1 SGHRS, CDR2 YFSETQ. Here the CDR3 reads CASSGTSGSYEQYF. The CDR3 region has the DNA TGCGCCAGCAGCGGGACTAGCGGCTCCTACGAGCAGTACTTC.

The gene calls are TRBV4-1 and TRBJ1-5; 9 bases align to TRBD1. This CDR3 has 15 residues. From germline, CDR1 is MGHRA and CDR2 YSYEKL. The trim removed 0 bases at V and 7 bases at J, leaving 4 bases unmatched. The CDR3 DNA reads TGCGCCAGCAGCCAAGAGGACAGGGGACGGCAGCCCCAGCATTTT. Encoded protein: CASSQEDRGRQPQHF.

The V gene is TRBV6-5, the J gene TRBJ2-6, with D uncertain. V dropped 11 bases and J dropped 0 bases, with 14 bases sitting between them. Germline V gene lookup returns CDR1 MNHEY and CDR2 SVGAGI. The CDR3 contains 15 residues. CDR3 nucleotides: TGTGCCGTATCACAGTACCCCTCTGGGGCCAACGTCCTGACTTTC. This translates into CAVSQYPSGANVLTF.

This clone showed up just a few times. The chain is built from TRBV7-9 and TRBJ2-7; TRBD1 might be the D (5 bases). With 2 bases removed from V and 13 bases from J, the gap between germline ends came to 15 bases. This CDR3 is 12 amino acids long. CDR1 is SEHNR and CDR2 is FQNEAQ in the germline V gene (reference sequence). The CDR3 loop is CASSLQGGWQYF. CDR3 coding DNA: TGTGCCAGCAGCTTACAGGGTGGGTGGCAATACTTC.

The J gene is TRBJ1-2, the V gene TRBV4-1, with D tentatively TRBD1 (6 bases). Germline CDR1 is MGHRA and CDR2 is YSYEKL. CDR3 length: 14 residues. Trimming removed 4 bases from V and 8 bases from J, with 17 bases in between. CDR3 coding DNA: TGCGCCAGCAGCCCACAGGGCGCGCGTCAAGGCTACACCTTC. Translating it yields CASSPQGARQGYTF.

This sequence joins TRBV5-4 and TRBJ1-1; D gene ambiguous. This CDR3 has 13 amino acids. Germline values: CDR1 SGHNT, CDR2 YYREEE (reference sequence). Trimming cost V 1 base and J 1 base, with 5 bases left between them. This CDR3 is CASSLLQNTEAFF. For the CDR3, the DNA is TGTGCCAGCAGCTTGTTACAGAACACTGAAGCTTTCTTT.

The rearrangement links TRBV2 to TRBJ2-5; 8 bases match TRBD2. V shed 8 bases, J shed 4 bases, and the junction held 9 bases outside the gene matches. This CDR3 has 14 amino acids. Germline loops: CDR1 SNHLY, CDR2 FYNNEI. CDR3 nucleotide sequence: TGTGCCAGCGGGCGCGGGGGGACGGGAGAGACCCAGTACTTC. It specifies CASGRGGTGETQYF.

This sequence joins TRBV2 and TRBJ2-3; TRBD1 matches at 9 bases. This CDR3 contains 17 residues. Germline V gene data show CDR1 as SNHLY and CDR2 as FYNNEI. J gave up 3 bases and V 5 bases, and 12 bases lay outside the gene matches. The CDR3 nucleotides are TGTGCCAGCAGTCCTCCCAACAGGGGGCTATGGACAGATACGCAGTATTTT. This sequence encodes CASSPPNRGLWTDTQYF.

This chain uses TRBV11-2 with TRBJ2-7; weak D call: TRBD1 (6 bases). This CDR3 contains 15 residues. Trimming took off 3 bases at V and 1 base at J, with 13 bases between the two ends. CDR1 is SGHAT, CDR2 FQNNGV, per germline. This CDR3 is CASSLLRGSSYEQYF. In nucleotides, the CDR3 is TGTGCCAGCAGCTTGCTTAGGGGGTCTTCCTACGAGCAGTACTTC.

The chain links TRBV5-6 to TRBJ2-5; D uncertain. With 0 bases removed from V and 5 bases from J, the gap between germline ends came to 8 bases. The V gene's germline CDR1 is SGHDT and CDR2 YYEEEE. The CDR3 extends over 13 amino acids. DNA of the CDR3: TGTGCCAGCAGCTTGGTGGGCGCGGAGACCCAGTACTTC. This gives the protein CASSLVGAETQYF.

The chain has TRBV6-5 and TRBJ2-7, with D possibly matching TRBD2 (7 bases). Trimming pared 4 bases from V and 7 bases from J, leaving 14 bases between. Germline V gives CDR1 MNHEY, CDR2 SVGAGI. This CDR3 is built from 13 residues. The CDR3 spells CASSLGRGREQYF. Here the CDR3 DNA reads TGTGCCAGCAGTTTAGGGCGGGGGCGAGAGCAGTACTTC.

This chain links TRBV2 with TRBJ2-3; D is unresolved. Deletions cut 2 bases from V and 5 bases from J, with 14 bases between. The germline V gene has CDR1 SNHLY and CDR2 FYNNEI. This CDR3 comprises 15 residues. DNA for the CDR3: TGTGCCAGCAGTGAATTGGTCCTTCTAATAGATACGCAGTATTTT. It specifies CASSELVLLIDTQYF.

The V gene is TRBV18, the J gene TRBJ1-2, with TRBD1 matching over 7 bases. Germline V gene lookup returns CDR1 KGHSH and CDR2 LQKENI. The CDR3 is 14 residues long. Germline trimming cut 4 bases from V and 4 bases from J; bases unmatched to any gene: 6. CDR3 in DNA: TGTGCCAGCTCACTCCCCGGGACAGTCTATGGCTACACCTTC. Its translation: CASSLPGTVYGYTF.

The chain joins TRBV4-1 to TRBJ1-2; a weak D match, TRBD1 (6 bases). The CDR3 extends over 13 amino acids. Germline lookup yields CDR1 MGHRA and CDR2 YSYEKL. V lost 1 base to trimming and J lost 3 bases, with 6 bases between them. DNA for the CDR3: TGCGCCAGCAGCCAAGGACAGGACTATGGCTACACCTTC. As protein: CASSQGQDYGYTF.

This chain uses TRBV6-5 with TRBJ1-5; TRBD1 aligns across 10 bases. V lost 6 bases, J lost 2 bases, and 4 bases stayed unmatched. Germline lookup yields CDR1 MNHEY and CDR2 SVGAGI. The CDR3 totals 15 residues. As DNA, the CDR3 is TGTGCCAGCAGCGGGACAGGGGCTGGCAATCAGCCCCAGCATTTT. Amino acid sequence: CASSGTGAGNQPQHF.